Presented here are 18 T cell receptor beta chains from one specimen sequenced in a study of T cell clonotyping in hematopoietic cell transplantation. Only in-frame clones appear in the TCRdb table, and some are missing; sequencing was by immunoSEQ multiplex PCR. The sample has more than 65,000 clones; about 93% are singletons. Sample: peripheral blood mononuclear cells. The origin of the receptors is a man between 50 and 59 years old in good health. Some clones in this sample may be carry-over from other donors' samples.

The chain is built from TRBV7-2 and TRBJ2-7, with 7 bases matching TRBD2. V trimming: 2 bases; J trimming: 1 base; junction bases outside the gene matches: 8. CDR3 length: 16 amino acids. Germline assignment: CDR1 SGHTA and CDR2 FQGNSA. The CDR3 spells CASSLNGAGLSYEQYF. CDR3 in DNA: TGTGCCAGCAGCTTAAACGGAGCGGGGCTGTCCTACGAGCAGTACTTC.

CDR3: CASSYSLYRGHYEQYF. The CDR3 DNA follows: TGTGCCAGCAGTTATTCCCTTTACAGGGGGCACTACGAGCAGTACTTC. This chain uses TRBV6-5 with TRBJ2-7; 9 nucleotides agree with TRBD1. Trimming removed 3 bases from V and 3 bases from J; junction bases left unmatched: 9. The CDR3 covers 16 residues. Germline-derived CDR1 and CDR2 are MNHEY and SVGAGI.

The chain is built from TRBV9 and TRBJ2-2; 7 positions match TRBD2. Germline CDR1 is SGDLS and CDR2 is YYNGEE. V trimming: 0 bases; J trimming: 3 bases; junction bases outside the gene matches: 5. The CDR3 has 16 residues. The CDR3 region has the DNA TGTGCCAGCAGCGTAGCCGGCGGGGGTCACACCGGGGAGCTGTTTTTT. Translating gives CASSVAGGGHTGELFF.

The chain couples TRBV29-1 to TRBJ2-2; D is unclear. Between the trimmed V and J ends, which lost 4 bases and 4 bases, there was a span of 7 bases. Germline-derived CDR1 and CDR2 are SQVTM and ANQGSEA. The CDR3 loop spans 12 amino acids. The CDR3 loop is CSVGEPTGELFF. The CDR3 DNA reads as TGCAGCGTTGGAGAGCCCACCGGGGAGCTGTTTTTT.

The chain combines TRBV19 with TRBJ2-5; weak D call: TRBD1 (6 bases). CDR3 length: 16 residues. V lost 5 bases and J 6 bases, leaving 22 bases between the germline ends. Germline CDR1 reads LNHDA; CDR2 reads SQIVND (reference sequence). CDR3 sequence reads: CASSPRTALNSKTQYF. In DNA, the CDR3 is TGTGCCAGTAGTCCCAGGACAGCCTTGAATAGCAAGACCCAGTACTTC.

This clone was detected once. The gene calls are TRBV27 and TRBJ1-4, with D possibly being TRBD1 (6 bases). The CDR3 has 14 residues. V lost 6 bases, J lost 7 bases, and 15 bases lay in between. CDR1 and CDR2 (germline): MNHEY, SMNVEV (reference sequence). In nucleotides, the CDR3 is TGTGCCAGCAGCTCCGGGACATCCAGTGAAAAACTGTTTTTT. Residues: CASSSGTSSEKLFF.

The CDR3 reads CASSRDRDTGELFF. The CDR3 coding sequence is TGTGCCAGCAGCCGGGACAGAGACACCGGGGAGCTGTTTTTT. The J gene is TRBJ2-2, the V gene TRBV6-5; 7 bases agree with TRBD1. V dropped 6 bases and J dropped 3; count of bases not matched to a gene: 4. Germline CDR1 is MNHEY and CDR2 is SVGAGI. The CDR3 extends over 14 amino acids.

This clone was observed a single time. CDR3 in amino acids: CASSFTPVNSSNQPQHF. In nucleotides, the CDR3 is TGTGCCAGCAGCTTTACCCCTGTGAACAGCAGCAATCAGCCCCAGCATTTT. The V and J genes are TRBV9 and TRBJ1-5, with D unclear. V was pared by 4 bases and J by 1 base, with 18 bases between. Germline V CDR1 and CDR2: SGDLS, YYNGEE. The CDR3 is 17 amino acids.

The J gene is TRBJ2-7, the V gene TRBV4-1; D may correspond to TRBD1 or TRBD2 (6 bases each). Trimming removed 4 bases from V and 2 bases from J, with 15 bases in between. Germline V gene data show CDR1 as MGHRA and CDR2 as YSYEKL. The length of the CDR3 is 15 residues. The CDR3 sequence: CASSRGTGGPYEQYF. CDR3 sequence (DNA): TGCGCCAGCAGCCGAGGGACCGGGGGCCCCTACGAGCAGTACTTC.

To note about this clone: Because the CDR3's place on the DNA is in doubt, the DNA is left out and the CDR3 is given as listed by TCRdb. This chain uses TRBV7-2 with TRBJ1-5; the table's TRBD1 call for D was not verified on the DNA. Germline values: CDR1 SGHTA, CDR2 FQGNSA. The CDR3 length is 15 residues, termini included. The chain's CDR3 is CASSSSTGNNQPQHF.

This sequence joins TRBV5-5 and TRBJ2-1; possible D gene TRBD1, 5 bases. V lost 1 base, J lost 4 bases, and 15 bases lay in between. The CDR3 length is 16 residues. Looked up from germline, CDR1 is SGHKS and CDR2 is YYEKEE (reference sequence). CDR3 region: CASSLSSIQGYNEQFF. For the CDR3, the DNA is TGTGCCAGCAGCTTGTCGTCCATCCAGGGATACAATGAGCAGTTCTTC.

The CDR3, as DNA: TGTGCCACGTCCGAACCTAACTATGGCTACACCTTC. It yields the protein CATSEPNYGYTF. The J gene is TRBJ1-2, the V gene TRBV28; D is ambiguous. This CDR3 contains 12 residues. Germline lookup yields CDR1 MDHEN and CDR2 SYDVKM. V was shortened by 10 bases and J by 0 bases, with 9 bases between the two germline ends.

The chain links TRBV7-2 to TRBJ2-3; D remains ambiguous. V was trimmed by 2 bases and J by 7 bases, leaving 13 bases between them. The CDR3 runs 14 residues. Germline V gives CDR1 SGHTA, CDR2 FQGNSA. The CDR3 protein is CASSLPRGDHTQYF. CDR3 DNA sequence: TGTGCCAGCAGCTTACCTCGCGGTGATCATACGCAGTATTTT.

This clone was seen a single time. This chain uses TRBV6-5 with TRBJ2-7, with TRBD1 matching 10 bases. The CDR3 loop spans 15 amino acids. CDR1 and CDR2 (germline): MNHEY, SVGAGI. The V segment lost 5 bases and the J segment 2 bases; nucleotides outside the gene matches: 6. The CDR3: CASSLGQGTPYEQYF. CDR3 nucleotides: TGTGCCAGCAGTCTGGGACAGGGGACCCCCTACGAGCAGTACTTC.

This clone was recorded once. This chain connects TRBV2 to TRBJ1-4, with D possibly matching TRBD1 (5 bases). CDR1 is SNHLY, CDR2 FYNNEI, per germline. The CDR3 runs 13 residues. V lost 7 bases to trimming and J lost 8 bases, with 14 bases between them. For the CDR3, the DNA is TGTGCCAGCATTCGGGGGTCTCGGGAAAAACTGTTTTTT. This encodes CASIRGSREKLFF.

This clone has only a few counts. The genes are TRBV6-1 and TRBJ2-3; 11 nucleotides match TRBD2. Germline V CDR1 and CDR2: MNHNS, SASEGT. J was trimmed by 4 bases and V by 3 bases; bases with no gene match: 6. The CDR3 contains 16 residues. In DNA form, the CDR3 reads TGTGCCAGCAGTGATCGACTAGCGGGGCGGTCAGATACGCAGTATTTT. Its protein product is CASSDRLAGRSDTQYF.

This clone was found once. This chain joins TRBV28 and TRBJ2-7, with 7 bases identical to TRBD1. J lost 2 bases, V lost 6 bases, and 7 bases had no gene match. The CDR3 totals 14 residues. Germline assignment: CDR1 MDHEN and CDR2 SYDVKM. The CDR3 region has the DNA TGTGCCAGCAGCCGGGACAGCGCTGCCTACGAGCAGTACTTC. Translating it yields CASSRDSAAYEQYF.

The CDR3 region is CAAGGGETQYF. Here the CDR3 DNA reads TGTGCCGCGGGGGGAGGGGAGACCCAGTACTTC. The chain has TRBV7-7 and TRBJ2-5; 8 bases fit TRBD2. The V gene's germline CDR1 is SSHAT and CDR2 FNYEAQ (reference sequence). After removal of 11 bases from V and 5 bases from J, the junction contained 4 bases not matched to a gene. The CDR3 has 11 residues.